The 26 T cell receptor beta chains below were found in one sample sequenced in a study of cytomegalovirus exposure and HLA in healthy donors. This PCR relied on a set of 60 Vbeta primers and 13 Jbeta primers. Data came from immunoSEQ multiplex PCR; TCRdb stores just in-frame clones and leaves some out. The profile covers 150,000 to 200,000 clones, with about 83% appearing a single time and less than 6% taken by the ten largest. Sequenced: PBMCs. These receptors were obtained from a woman under 40 in good health and CMV-seropositive.

The rearrangement links TRBV27 to TRBJ1-5; D gene uncertain. Germline V CDR1 and CDR2: MNHEY, SMNVEV (reference sequence). The CDR3 runs to 15 residues. Deletions cut 5 bases from V and 1 base from J, with 12 bases between. The CDR3 region has the DNA TGTGCCAGCAGTCCCTTCTTCGGGAGCAATCAGCCCCAGCATTTT. It encodes CASSPFFGSNQPQHF.

Details on this clone: A junction end diverges from the germline sequence, so it may reflect a read error. This sequence joins TRBV7-7 and TRBJ2-1, with D possibly TRBD1 on 6 matching bases. CDR3 size: 12 residues. Per germline, CDR1 SSHAT and CDR2 FNYEAQ (reference sequence). CDR3 nucleotide sequence: TGTGCTAGCAGTTCCCCAGGGGATGAGCAGTTCTTC. The encoded protein is CASSSPGDEQFF. The full variable domain, rest sourced from reference TRBV7-7 and TRBJ2-1, is GAGVSQSPRYKVTKRGQDVTLRCDPISSHATLYWYQQALGQGPEFLTYFNYEAQPDKSGLPSDRFSAERPEGSISTLTIQRTEQRDSAMYRCASSSPGDEQFFGPGTRLTVL.

V gene TRBV6-1 combines with J gene TRBJ1-5, with 8 bases aligning to TRBD1. V lost 6 bases to trimming and J lost 5 bases; unmatched junction nucleotides: 3. Germline CDR1 MNHNS, CDR2 SASEGT. This CDR3 spans 13 amino acids. CDR3: CASSDRGDQPQHF. Here the CDR3 DNA reads TGTGCCAGCAGCGACAGGGGCGATCAGCCCCAGCATTTT.

This clone was seen just once. The chain recombines TRBV2 with TRBJ2-5; a possible D gene is TRBD1 (5 bases). In germline, CDR1 is SNHLY, CDR2 FYNNEI. V was pared by 3 bases and J by 2 bases, with 10 bases between. CDR3 length: 14 amino acids. CDR3 amino acids: CASSEGRGQETQYF. CDR3 sequence (DNA): TGTGCCAGCAGTGAGGGGCGCGGACAAGAGACCCAGTACTTC.

The rearrangement joins TRBV27 to TRBJ1-1, with D possibly TRBD1 on 5 matching bases. Germline V gene sequence: CDR1 MNHEY, CDR2 SMNVEV (reference sequence). This CDR3 has 14 amino acids. V lost 3 bases to trimming and J lost 0 bases, with 8 bases between them. This CDR3 is CASSLGGLNTEAFF. Here the CDR3 DNA reads TGTGCCAGCAGTTTGGGGGGATTGAACACTGAAGCTTTCTTT.

The CDR3, as DNA: TGTGCCAGCAGCTTGTCGTTCACTGAAGCTTTCTTT. It specifies CASSLSFTEAFF. The chain recombines TRBV5-4 with TRBJ1-1, with D unresolved. V was clipped by 1 base and J by 4 bases, with 5 bases between them. This CDR3 region has 12 residues. Germline-derived CDR1 and CDR2 are SGHNT and YYREEE (reference sequence).

The chain has TRBV6-5 and TRBJ1-5, with unresolved D. The ends were cut back, 6 bases at V and 7 bases at J, with 10 bases in the middle. The germline V gene has CDR1 MNHEY and CDR2 SVGAGI. The CDR3 is 12 residues long. The CDR3 is CASRTGIQPQHF. CDR3 nucleotide sequence: TGTGCCAGCAGGACTGGTATCCAGCCCCAGCATTTT.

The rearrangement uses TRBV28 and TRBJ1-2, with no clear D. Trimming shortened V by 3 bases and J by 1 base, and 6 bases separated the two germline ends. This CDR3 is built from 13 residues. Looked up from germline, CDR1 is MDHEN and CDR2 is SYDVKM. The CDR3 spells CASSFGDNYGYTF. CDR3 nucleotides: TGTGCCAGCAGTTTCGGAGATAACTATGGCTACACCTTC.

This clone was recorded only once. This chain uses TRBV7-9 with TRBJ2-1; D gene uncertain. V lost 5 bases and J lost 2, with 16 bases in between. The germline gives CDR1 SEHNR, CDR2 FQNEAQ (reference sequence). This CDR3 spans 16 amino acids. The CDR3 bases are TGTGCCAGCAGCCAAGACTCCTCACCCACCTACAATGAGCAGTTCTTC. Its protein product is CASSQDSSPTYNEQFF.

This clone was picked up a small number of times. V is TRBV19 and J is TRBJ1-6; D unresolved. V was trimmed by 3 bases and J by 6 bases, leaving 12 bases between them. This CDR3 has 15 amino acids. CDR1 LNHDA and CDR2 SQIVND come from the germline V gene (reference sequence). The CDR3 region is CASSMLQGVNSPLHF. For the CDR3, the DNA is TGTGCCAGTAGTATGCTCCAAGGAGTTAATTCACCCCTCCACTTT.

This rearrangement joins TRBV15 to TRBJ2-5, with 11 bases identical to TRBD2. This CDR3 contains 18 residues. After removal of 6 bases from V and 0 bases from J, the junction contained 12 bases not matched to a gene. CDR1 and CDR2 from the germline V gene are LNHNV and YYDKDF (reference sequence). DNA of the CDR3: TGTGCCACCAGACTAGGACTAGCGGGTCTGGGGTACCAAGAGACCCAGTACTTC. Protein product: CATRLGLAGLGYQETQYF.

The chain has TRBV28 and TRBJ2-5; the match to TRBD2 covers 14 bases. J was trimmed by 4 bases and V by 2 bases; bases with no gene match: 18. CDR3 length: 21 residues. In germline, CDR1 is MDHEN, CDR2 SYDVKM. CDR3 sequence: CASSLGLAGGLGTVPTETQYF. In DNA, the CDR3 is TGTGCCAGCAGTTTAGGACTAGCGGGAGGCCTCGGGACCGTTCCGACAGAGACCCAGTACTTC.

The genes are TRBV5-1 and TRBJ1-1, with D maybe TRBD1 (5 bases). V lost 0 bases and J 2 bases, leaving 8 bases between the germline ends. Germline values: CDR1 SGHRS, CDR2 YFSETQ. CDR3 length: 14 residues. CDR3 loop: CASSLEGANTEAFF. The CDR3, as DNA: TGCGCCAGCAGCTTGGAAGGGGCAAACACTGAAGCTTTCTTT.

Concerning this clone itself: At one end the junction does not follow the germline gene, possibly because of a read error. The chain joins TRBV6-1 to TRBJ1-1; 7 nucleotides match TRBD1. Germline V gives CDR1 MNHNS, CDR2 SASEGT. The CDR3 length is 13 residues. CDR3 sequence: CAGRTGGGPETFF. CDR3 bases: TGTGCCGGAAGGACAGGTGGGGGGCCTGAAACTTTCTTT.

The rearrangement links TRBV6-6 to TRBJ2-6, with a weak D call TRBD2 (5 bases). The ends were cut back, 5 bases at V and 2 bases at J, with 10 bases in the middle. Per the germline V gene, CDR1 is MNHNY and CDR2 is SVGAGI (reference sequence). The CDR3 has 15 residues. The CDR3 sequence: CASSLKGAGANVLTF. In DNA, the CDR3 is TGTGCCAGCAGTCTTAAGGGAGCTGGGGCCAACGTCCTGACTTTC.

The gene calls are TRBV2 and TRBJ2-7, with TRBD1 as a possible D gene (5 bases). Deletions cut 5 bases from V and 5 bases from J, with 7 bases between. Germline V gene lookup returns CDR1 SNHLY and CDR2 FYNNEI. This CDR3 is built from 11 residues. CDR3: CASSRQNEQYF. The DNA for the CDR3 is TGTGCCAGCAGTCGACAGAACGAGCAGTACTTC.

This sequence joins TRBV7-2 and TRBJ2-3; maybe TRBD2 (5 bases). Germline loops: CDR1 SGHTA, CDR2 FQGNSA. The CDR3 covers 15 residues. Trimming shortened V by 1 base and J by 5 bases, and 13 bases separated the two germline ends. CDR3 DNA sequence: TGTGCCAGCAGCTTAGTCAGGACTCTCGGAGATACGCAGTATTTT. Protein product: CASSLVRTLGDTQYF.

V gene TRBV6-5 combines with J gene TRBJ1-1; D gene unclear. Looked up from germline, CDR1 is MNHEY and CDR2 is SVGAGI. CDR3 size: 12 residues. Between the trimmed V and J ends, which lost 6 bases and 4 bases, there was a span of 9 bases. Here the CDR3 DNA reads TGTGCCAGCAGAGAGTCCGGCACTGAAGCTTTCTTT. Its translation is CASRESGTEAFF.

The gene calls are TRBV7-3 and TRBJ2-3; TRBD2 matches at 8 bases. Germline CDR1 is SGHTA and CDR2 is FQGTGA. V shed 8 bases, J shed 0 bases, and the junction held 7 bases outside the gene matches. CDR3 size: 15 residues. CDR3 sequence: CASGGRGGSTDTQYF. CDR3 nucleotides: TGTGCCAGCGGGGGCCGGGGGGGTAGCACAGATACGCAGTATTTT.

The CDR3 DNA follows: TGTGCCAGCAGTTATATTATTGATCAGCCCCAGCATTTT. It is translated as CASSYIIDQPQHF. This chain uses TRBV27 with TRBJ1-5; D uncertain. The ends were cut back, 4 bases at V and 5 bases at J, with 9 bases in the middle. The CDR3 is made up of 13 amino acids. Germline-derived CDR1 and CDR2 are MNHEY and SMNVEV (reference sequence).

The chain recombines TRBV27 with TRBJ2-3; TRBD2 aligns across 7 bases. The germline gives CDR1 MNHEY, CDR2 SMNVEV (reference sequence). With 10 bases clipped from V and 2 bases from J, the junction kept 6 bases outside the gene matches. CDR3 length: 13 amino acids. The CDR3 region is CATTSRNTDTQYF. The CDR3 coding sequence is TGTGCCACGACTAGCCGGAACACAGATACGCAGTATTTT.

V gene TRBV6-1 combines with J gene TRBJ2-7; TRBD2 aligns across 8 bases. This CDR3 comprises 18 residues. The trim removed 1 base at V and 3 bases at J, leaving 14 bases unmatched. Per the germline V gene, CDR1 is MNHNS and CDR2 is SASEGT. The CDR3 coding sequence is TGTGCCAGCAGTGAAGTCCTGTTTAGCGGGAAAAGAGGCTACGAGCAGTACTTC. Its protein product is CASSEVLFSGKRGYEQYF.

Here the CDR3 reads CASTSRATNEKLFF. The CDR3 coding sequence is TGTGCCAGTACAAGTCGTGCAACTAATGAAAAACTGTTTTTT. The chain is built from TRBV2 and TRBJ1-4; no definite D call. The length of the CDR3 is 14 residues. Germline loops: CDR1 SNHLY, CDR2 FYNNEI. The germline V and J ends were trimmed by 9 bases and 0 bases, with 11 bases remaining between them.

A single count supports this clone. The V call is TRBV28, the J call TRBJ2-7; 7 bases line up with TRBD1. CDR1 is MDHEN, CDR2 SYDVKM, per germline. The J segment lost 0 bases and the V segment lost 4 bases, leaving 12 bases of the junction unmatched. This CDR3 has 17 amino acids. The CDR3 coding sequence is TGTGCCAGCAGTTCGCCCCGGGACAGTCTCCCCTCCTACGAGCAGTACTTC. Translation: CASSSPRDSLPSYEQYF. Full variable domain (remainder filled in from reference TRBV28 and TRBJ2-7): DVKVTQSSRYLVKRTGEKVFLECVQDMDHENMFWYRQDPGLGLRLIYFSYDVKMKEKGDIPEGYSVSREKKERFSLILESASTNQTSMYLCASSSPRDSLPSYEQYFGPGTRLTVT.

The V call is TRBV5-1, the J call TRBJ2-6; 10 bases agree with TRBD1. This CDR3 region has 18 residues. Germline V gene sequence: CDR1 SGHRS, CDR2 YFSETQ. The V segment lost 4 bases and the J segment 3 bases; nucleotides outside the gene matches: 10. The CDR3 protein is CASSGGLTGGGGANVLTF. The CDR3 region has the DNA TGCGCCAGCAGCGGGGGTTTGACAGGGGGCGGTGGGGCCAACGTCCTGACTTTC.

This clone was seen just once. The V call is TRBV5-1, the J call TRBJ2-2; a possible D gene is TRBD2 (5 bases). Germline V lookup: CDR1 SGHRS, CDR2 YFSETQ. V was clipped by 0 bases and J by 3 bases, with 15 bases between them. The CDR3 totals 17 residues. In DNA, the CDR3 is TGCGCCAGCAGCTTGGCCTTACGGGGAGTCGACACCGGGGAGCTGTTTTTT. It codes for CASSLALRGVDTGELFF.